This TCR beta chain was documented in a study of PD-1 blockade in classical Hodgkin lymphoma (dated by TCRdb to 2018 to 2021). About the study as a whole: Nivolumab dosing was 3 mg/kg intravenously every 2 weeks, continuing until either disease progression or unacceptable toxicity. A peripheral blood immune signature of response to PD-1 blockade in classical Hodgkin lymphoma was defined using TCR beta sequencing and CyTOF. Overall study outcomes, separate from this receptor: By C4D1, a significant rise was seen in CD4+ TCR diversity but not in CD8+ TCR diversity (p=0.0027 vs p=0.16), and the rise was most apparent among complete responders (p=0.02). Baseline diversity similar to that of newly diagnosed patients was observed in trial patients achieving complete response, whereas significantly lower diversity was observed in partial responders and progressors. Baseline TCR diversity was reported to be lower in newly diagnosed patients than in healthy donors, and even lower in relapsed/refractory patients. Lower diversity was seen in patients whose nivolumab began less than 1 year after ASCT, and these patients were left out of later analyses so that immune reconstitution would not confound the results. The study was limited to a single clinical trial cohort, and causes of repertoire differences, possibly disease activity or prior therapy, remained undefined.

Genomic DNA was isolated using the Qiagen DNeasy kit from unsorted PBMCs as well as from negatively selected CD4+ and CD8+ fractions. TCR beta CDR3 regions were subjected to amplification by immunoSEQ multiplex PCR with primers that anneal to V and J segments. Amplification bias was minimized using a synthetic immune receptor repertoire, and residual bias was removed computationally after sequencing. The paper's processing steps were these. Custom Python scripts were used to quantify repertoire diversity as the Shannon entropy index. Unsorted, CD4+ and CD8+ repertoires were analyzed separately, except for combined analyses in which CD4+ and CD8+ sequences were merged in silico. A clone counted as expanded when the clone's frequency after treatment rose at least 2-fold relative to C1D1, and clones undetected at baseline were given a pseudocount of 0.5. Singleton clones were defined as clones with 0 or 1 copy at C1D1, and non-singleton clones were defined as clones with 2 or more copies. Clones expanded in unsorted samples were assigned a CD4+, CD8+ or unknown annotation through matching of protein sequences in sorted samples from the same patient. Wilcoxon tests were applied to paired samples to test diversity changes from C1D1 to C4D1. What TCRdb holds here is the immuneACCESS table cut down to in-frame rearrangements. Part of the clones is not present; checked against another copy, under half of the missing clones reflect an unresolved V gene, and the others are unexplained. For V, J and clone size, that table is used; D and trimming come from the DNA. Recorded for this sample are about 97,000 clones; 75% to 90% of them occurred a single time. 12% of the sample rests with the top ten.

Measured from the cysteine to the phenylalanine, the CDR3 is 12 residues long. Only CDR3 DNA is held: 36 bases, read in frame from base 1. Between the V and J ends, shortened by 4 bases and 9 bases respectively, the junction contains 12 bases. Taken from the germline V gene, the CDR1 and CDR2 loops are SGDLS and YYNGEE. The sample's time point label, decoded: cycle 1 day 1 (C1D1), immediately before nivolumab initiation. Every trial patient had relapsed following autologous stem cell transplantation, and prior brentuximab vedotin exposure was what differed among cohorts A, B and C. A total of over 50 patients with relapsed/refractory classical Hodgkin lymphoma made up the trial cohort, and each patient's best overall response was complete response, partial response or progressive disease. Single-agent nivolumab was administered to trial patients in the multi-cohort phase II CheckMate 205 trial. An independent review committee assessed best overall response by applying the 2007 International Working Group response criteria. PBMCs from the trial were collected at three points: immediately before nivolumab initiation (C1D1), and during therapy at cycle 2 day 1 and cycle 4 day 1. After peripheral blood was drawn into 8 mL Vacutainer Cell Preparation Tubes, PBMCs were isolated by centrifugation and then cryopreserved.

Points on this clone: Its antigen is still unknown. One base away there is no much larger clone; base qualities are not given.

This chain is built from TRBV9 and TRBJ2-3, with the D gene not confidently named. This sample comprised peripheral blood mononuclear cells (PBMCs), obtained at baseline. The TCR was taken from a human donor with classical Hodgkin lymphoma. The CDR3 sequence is CASSTSSRTQYF. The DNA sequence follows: TGTGCCAGCAGCACAAGCTCCCGGACGCAGTATTTT.